This TCR beta chain was recovered during a study of vaccination effects on CD4 cells after COVID-19. About this clone: Antigen: not known.

Study-wide results and limits: Infection-derived and vaccine-derived clones contracted markedly late after vaccination. After vaccination of healthy people, only 1 of 255 vaccine-induced clones cross-reacted with common cold coronaviruses.

Profiled with immunoSEQ multiplex PCR; TCRdb holds only in-frame clones, not every one. The data contain over 55,000 clones, roughly 76% of them singletons. Sequencing in the ViraFEST assay came after antigen-specific CD4+ T cells had been expanded with viral peptide pools, which were used to stimulate PBMC. The culture ran for 10 days before CD4+ T cells were isolated. Replacing half the medium with IL-2 medium was done on days 3 and 7. The germline V gene has CDR1 MNHEY and CDR2 SVGAGI. V shed 6 bases and J shed 3 bases, with 9 bases lying between them. The CDR3 is made up of 14 amino acids. This sample comprised CD4+ T cells from PBMCs cultured with HCoV-229E spike peptides, obtained before COVID-19 vaccination. This clonotype was sampled from a human donor who received a COVID-19 vaccine. The chain combines TRBV6-5 with TRBJ2-6; D ambiguous. CDR3: CASSPGGGANVLTF. CDR3 sequence (DNA): TGTGCCAGCAGCCCCGGCGGTGGGGCCAACGTCCTGACTTTC.